This passage covers 8 T cell receptor beta chains from one sample sequenced in a study of spatial heterogeneity in lung cancer. Findings and limits, study-wide: Mutation tallies in tumors tracked expanded intratumoral alpha and beta TCR counts.

No antigen has been assigned to these receptors. TCRdb re-called the 5' RACE reads through MiXCR, storing one row per CDR3 protein. The sample lists 4,000 to 6,000 distinct CDR3 sequences, 5.5% to 7% seen once, with 30% to 40% in the top ten. Time point defined: sample taken at primary tumor resection. The sequencing here drew on lung tumor tissue, taken at surgery. The receptor set was obtained from a female donor with early-stage non-small cell lung cancer.

There are many counts of this clonotype. This beta chain represents an off-target read in a library built for alpha chains; its size is of limited meaning. The chain is built from TRBV7-2 and TRBJ2-1; possibly TRBD2 for D (6 bases). Germline V CDR1 and CDR2: SGHTA, FQGNSA. CDR3 size: 14 residues. V was pared by 2 bases and J by 6 bases, with 11 bases between. The DNA for the CDR3 is TGTGCCAGCAGCTTATCCCTAGCGCGCAATGAGCAGTTCTTC. It encodes CASSLSLARNEQFF.

By proportion, this clonotype is medium-sized (0.01 to 0.1%). Within a library made for alpha chains, this beta chain is off target, and its count is uninformative. CDR3 nucleotide sequence: TGTGCCAGCAGCCTTCCAGGGGACTCGGGCTACACCTTC. The encoded protein is CASSLPGDSGYTF. The gene calls are TRBV12-3 or TRBV12-4 and TRBJ1-2; TRBD1 might be the D (6 bases). V was trimmed by 6 bases and J by 8 bases, leaving 16 bases between them. The CDR3 covers 13 residues.

Ten or more counts support this clonotype. Since the library was made to target alpha chains, this beta chain is a stray read and its abundance is not meaningful. CDR3: CASSLRGSSYNEQFF. The DNA of the CDR3 is TGTGCCAGCAGCTTAAGGGGGAGCTCCTACAATGAGCAGTTCTTC. This sequence joins TRBV11-2 and TRBJ2-1; TRBD1 is a possible D gene (6 bases). In germline, CDR1 is SGHAT, CDR2 FQNNGV. This CDR3 comprises 15 residues. The V end was cut by 2 bases, the J end by 0 bases, with 8 bases between.

Of note for this clonotype: Little can be read into the size of this beta chain, an off-target read in a library designed for alpha chains. The V call is TRBV5-1, the J call TRBJ2-1; 7 bases are a match to TRBD2. The J segment lost 7 bases and the V segment lost 2 bases, leaving 9 bases of the junction unmatched. CDR1 and CDR2 from the germline V gene are SGHRS and YFSETQ. CDR3 length: 15 residues. This CDR3 reads CASSLGRDYQNEQFF. CDR3 coding DNA: TGCGCCAGCAGCTTAGGCCGGGACTACCAGAATGAGCAGTTCTTC.

This clonotype was seen many times. Being off target in a library aimed at alpha chains, this beta chain has a size of little meaning. The rearrangement links TRBV28 to TRBJ2-7, with D perhaps TRBD1 (7 bases). With 2 bases removed from V and 2 bases from J, the gap between germline ends came to 22 bases. The CDR3 contains 18 residues. Germline V CDR1 and CDR2: MDHEN, SYDVKM. The CDR3 DNA is TGTGCCAGCAGTTTACTCATCTCCCGGACAGGAGGGGCCTACGAGCAGTACTTC. The encoded protein is CASSLLISRTGGAYEQYF.

There are many counts of this clonotype. This beta chain is off target for a library built for alpha chains, so its abundance means little. The chain couples TRBV5-5 to TRBJ2-5; no reliable D call. The germline CDR1 and CDR2 sequences are SGHKS and YYEKEE (reference sequence). V was clipped by 4 bases and J by 0 bases, with 10 bases between them. This CDR3 has 14 residues. The CDR3 loop is CASSRALYQETQYF. CDR3 DNA: TGTGCCAGCAGCCGGGCCCTTTACCAAGAGACCCAGTACTTC.

This clonotype is medium-sized (0.01 to 0.1%) by share. Because the library targeted alpha chains, this beta chain is an off-target read whose size means little. The rearrangement uses TRBV10-3 and TRBJ2-1, with 10 bases fitting TRBD1. The CDR3 has 15 amino acids. J lost 2 bases, V lost 4 bases, and 2 bases had no gene match. The germline CDR1 and CDR2 sequences are ENHRY and SYGVKD. Here the CDR3 reads CAISGQGAAYNEQFF. The CDR3, as DNA: TGTGCCATCAGTGGACAGGGGGCCGCCTACAATGAGCAGTTCTTC.

This clonotype was seen at least ten times. Found in a library prepared for alpha chains, this beta chain is an off-target read, and its abundance has little meaning. The gene calls are TRBV10-3 and TRBJ2-7; maybe TRBD1 (8 bases). Between the trimmed V and J ends, which lost 8 bases and 5 bases, there was a span of 19 bases. Germline V gene data show CDR1 as ENHRY and CDR2 as SYGVKD. The CDR3 length is 14 residues. For the CDR3, the DNA is TGTGCCATCGGGGGAGGGCAGGGGGCGGACGAGCAGTACTTC. Amino acids: CAIGGGQGADEQYF.